These 13 T cell receptor beta chains were sequenced from one sample in a study of blood T cell repertoires in COVID-19 (dated by TCRdb to about 2020). Library method: the immunoSEQ multiplex PCR assay. In its TCRdb copy, this immuneACCESS table keeps in-frame sequences only and misses some clones. Where compared with another copy, unresolved V genes explain less than half of these, and the others have no known cause. The sample profile shows 300,000 to 350,000 clones; about 90% of them were found once. The leading ten clones occupy about 5% of the sample. Sequenced: PBMCs or T cells enriched from blood (not recorded which). These receptors all come from a man aged 25-40 years who had recovered from COVID-19.

This clone appeared a single time. The gene calls are TRBV28 and TRBJ1-2, with 7 positions matching TRBD1. This CDR3 is 15 amino acids long. V trimming: 4 bases; J trimming: 3 bases; junction bases outside the gene matches: 8. Germline loops: CDR1 MDHEN, CDR2 SYDVKM. CDR3 protein: CASSWGGTAYYGYTF. Here the CDR3 DNA reads TGTGCCAGCAGTTGGGGCGGGACAGCCTACTATGGCTACACCTTC.

This chain uses TRBV6-4 with TRBJ2-3; TRBD2 matches 12 bases. With V trimmed by 3 bases and J by 6 bases, 4 bases remained unmatched. CDR1 and CDR2 (germline): MRHNA, SNTAGT. The CDR3 runs 15 residues. CDR3 sequence (DNA): TGTGCCAGCAGTGAACTAGCGGGGGGTTTGGATACGCAGTATTTT. Translation gives CASSELAGGLDTQYF.

The chain uses TRBV27 and TRBJ2-2; 9 bases agree with TRBD2. Germline V gene sequence: CDR1 MNHEY, CDR2 SMNVEV (reference sequence). This CDR3 has 15 residues. Germline trimming cut 2 bases from V and 6 bases from J; bases unmatched to any gene: 4. CDR3 nucleotide sequence: TGTGCCAGCAGTTTAGGCGGGGGGGCCCCCGGGGAGCTGTTTTTT. Translated: CASSLGGGAPGELFF.

The chain has TRBV28 and TRBJ1-2; possible D gene TRBD1, 5 bases. Germline CDR1 MDHEN, CDR2 SYDVKM. The CDR3 extends over 13 amino acids. The V and J ends lost 3 bases and 3 bases respectively, with 8 bases between them. CDR3: CASSFREDYGYTF. The CDR3 region has the DNA TGTGCCAGCAGTTTCAGGGAGGACTATGGCTACACCTTC.

This chain uses TRBV27 with TRBJ1-5; D remains ambiguous. Germline CDR1 and CDR2: MNHEY and SMNVEV (reference sequence). This CDR3 region has 14 residues. The germline V and J ends were trimmed by 8 bases and 4 bases, with 15 bases remaining between them. CDR3: CASQLLAGNQPQHF. CDR3 coding DNA: TGTGCCAGCCAACTCCTGGCGGGAAATCAGCCCCAGCATTTT.

The V call is TRBV27, the J call TRBJ1-5; D uncertain. Germline V gives CDR1 MNHEY, CDR2 SMNVEV (reference sequence). The CDR3 has 13 amino acids. Trimming removed 3 bases at V and 4 bases at J, with 7 bases between. CDR3: CASSFAGNQPQHF. CDR3 nucleotides: TGTGCCAGCAGTTTTGCGGGAAATCAGCCCCAGCATTTT.

The chain uses TRBV19 and TRBJ1-2; perhaps TRBD1 as D (5 bases). This CDR3 spans 12 amino acids. The ends were cut back, 7 bases at V and 1 base at J, with 7 bases in the middle. Germline V gene lookup returns CDR1 LNHDA and CDR2 SQIVND (reference sequence). The CDR3 sequence: CASKGLNYGYTF. The CDR3 DNA reads TGTGCCAGTAAGGGACTTAACTATGGCTACACCTTC.

The V and J genes are TRBV30 and TRBJ2-7; 8 nucleotides match TRBD2. The V and J ends lost 4 bases and 2 bases, in that order; junction bases with no gene match: 4. The germline V gene has CDR1 GTSNPN and CDR2 SVGIG (reference sequence). This CDR3 has 13 residues. The CDR3, as DNA: TGTGCCTGGATAGCCGGGGGGGCCTACGAGCAGTACTTC. Protein product: CAWIAGGAYEQYF.

The rearrangement links TRBV7-9 to TRBJ1-1, with TRBD1 matching 7 bases. J lost 1 base, V lost 1 base, and 9 bases had no gene match. The CDR3 sequence is 17 residues long. Germline assignment: CDR1 SEHNR and CDR2 FQNEAQ (reference sequence). The CDR3 is CASSLEGFGQENTEAFF. The CDR3 DNA reads as TGTGCCAGCAGCTTAGAGGGGTTCGGACAGGAGAACACTGAAGCTTTCTTT. Looking up the rest from reference TRBV7-9 and TRBJ1-1 gives the full variable domain: DTGVSQNPRHKITKRGQNVTFRCDPISEHNRLYWYRQTLGQGPEFLTYFQNEAQLEKSRLLSDRFSAERPKGSFSTLEIQRTEQGDSAMYLCASSLEGFGQENTEAFFGQGTRLTVV.

The rearrangement links TRBV5-1 to TRBJ2-3; D is ambiguous. The ends were cut back, 0 bases at V and 2 bases at J, with 7 bases in the middle. The CDR3 consists of 14 residues. Germline V CDR1 and CDR2: SGHRS, YFSETQ. CDR3 residues: CASSLGQPTDTQYF. As DNA, the CDR3 is TGCGCCAGCAGCTTGGGACAACCCACAGATACGCAGTATTTT.

V and J are TRBV4-2 and TRBJ1-3; 12 nucleotides line up with TRBD1. CDR1 LGHNA and CDR2 YNFKEQ come from the germline V gene. J lost 7 bases, V lost 6 bases, and 10 bases had no gene match. This CDR3 spans 16 amino acids. The CDR3 sequence: CASRGDRGLSGNTIYF. The CDR3 region has the DNA TGTGCCAGCAGAGGGGACAGGGGGCTATCAGGGAACACCATATATTTT.

In this sample, this clone turned up a few times. The J gene is TRBJ1-1, the V gene TRBV28; D unclear. The ends were cut back, 7 bases at V and 4 bases at J, with 13 bases in the middle. The CDR3 length is 13 residues. The germline V gene has CDR1 MDHEN and CDR2 SYDVKM. DNA of the CDR3: TGTGCCAGCAACCCGCCCCCGGGCACTGAAGCTTTCTTT. Protein: CASNPPPGTEAFF.

This chain connects TRBV28 to TRBJ2-2, with D perhaps matching TRBD2 (5 bases). Germline lookup yields CDR1 MDHEN and CDR2 SYDVKM. This CDR3 is 15 amino acids long. V was clipped by 2 bases and J by 8 bases, with 15 bases between them. DNA for the CDR3: TGTGCCAGCAGTTTAGGATGGAGGAGTGCAGGGGAGCTGTTTTTT. Protein: CASSLGWRSAGELFF.